Shown below are 6 T cell receptor beta chains from a single sample sequenced in a study of T cells in Graves' hyperthyroidism and ophthalmopathy. The investigators amplified TCR beta CDR3 regions from RNA transcripts. During a first-round RT-PCR of the TCR CDR3, the HTBI primer set was used. One entry per CDR3 protein results from TCRdb running MiXCR on the multiplex PCR reads. The sample shows over 650,000 distinct CDR3 sequences, about 45% of them seen only once. Sequencing was done on a sample of peripheral blood or thyroid tissue (not recorded which). Source of these receptors: an adult man with Graves' disease, either hyperthyroidism or ophthalmopathy (not recorded which).

This clonotype was detected only once. The chain is built from TRBV29-1 and TRBJ1-2; D gene uncertain. The CDR3 length is 9 residues. Germline lookup yields CDR1 SQVTM and CDR2 ANQGSEA. The CDR3 DNA follows: TGCAGTCTAGGTCTGGTCTACACCTTC. Translated, it gives CSLGLVYTF.

In this sample, this clonotype turned up a few times. V and J are TRBV12-3 or TRBV12-4 and TRBJ1-1; D is possibly TRBD1 (6 bases). The CDR3 has 12 residues. Trimming removed 5 bases from V and 6 bases from J, with 10 bases in between. The CDR3 DNA follows: TGTGCCAGCAGTCCACAGGGTCCTGAAGCTTTCTTT. This translates into CASSPQGPEAFF.

A word on this clonotype: The conserved closing phenylalanine or tryptophan is absent in this CDR3, likely reflecting a read error. This chain links TRBV7-9 with TRBJ1-2; D is perhaps TRBD1 (5 bases). Germline V lookup: CDR1 SEHNR, CDR2 FQNEAQ (reference sequence). The germline V and J ends were trimmed by 6 bases and 2 bases, with 10 bases remaining between them. This CDR3 spans 13 amino acids. CDR3 nucleotide sequence: TGTGCCAGCAGTTCCTCAGGGAACTATGGCTACACCTTA. Translation gives CASSSSGNYGYTL.

The gene calls are TRBV12-3 or TRBV12-4 and TRBJ2-3; D unresolved. CDR3 length: 10 amino acids. The V end was cut by 7 bases, the J end by 6 bases, with 5 bases between. For the CDR3, the DNA is TGTGCCAGCACGTCCGATACGCAGTATTTT. Encoded protein: CASTSDTQYF.

This clonotype was seen only once. This chain connects TRBV29-1 to TRBJ2-7, with unresolved D. Germline V gene sequence: CDR1 SQVTM, CDR2 ANQGSEA. V dropped 8 bases and J dropped 6 bases, with 8 bases sitting between them. CDR3 length: 9 amino acids. The CDR3 region is CSLDGEQYF. DNA for the CDR3: TGCAGCTTAGACGGCGAGCAGTACTTC.

The sample holds a few counts of this clonotype. V is TRBV7-2 and J is TRBJ1-2; TRBD1 matches at 10 bases. The J segment lost 3 bases and the V segment lost 5 bases, leaving 12 bases of the junction unmatched. Germline loops: CDR1 SGHTA, CDR2 FQGNSA. The CDR3 covers 17 residues. CDR3 sequence reads: CASSLWAGTGDHYGYTF. In nucleotides, the CDR3 is TGTGCCAGCAGCCTATGGGCCGGGACAGGGGATCACTATGGCTACACCTTC.